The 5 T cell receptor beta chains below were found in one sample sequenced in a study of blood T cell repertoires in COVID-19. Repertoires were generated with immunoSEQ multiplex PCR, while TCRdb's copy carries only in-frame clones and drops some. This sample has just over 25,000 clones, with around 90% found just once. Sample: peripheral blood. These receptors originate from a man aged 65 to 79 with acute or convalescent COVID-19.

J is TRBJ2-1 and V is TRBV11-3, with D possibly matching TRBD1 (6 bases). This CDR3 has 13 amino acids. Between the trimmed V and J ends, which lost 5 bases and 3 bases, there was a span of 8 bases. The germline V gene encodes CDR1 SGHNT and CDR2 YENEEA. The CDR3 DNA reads TGTGCCAGCAGCACGGACAGCTACAATGAGCAGTTCTTC. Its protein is CASSTDSYNEQFF.

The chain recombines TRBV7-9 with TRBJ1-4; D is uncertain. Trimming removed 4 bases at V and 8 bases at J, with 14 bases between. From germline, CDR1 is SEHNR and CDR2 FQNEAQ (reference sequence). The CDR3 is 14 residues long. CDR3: CASSSLGPREKLFF. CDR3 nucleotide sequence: TGTGCCAGCAGCTCCCTGGGCCCCAGGGAAAAACTGTTTTTT.

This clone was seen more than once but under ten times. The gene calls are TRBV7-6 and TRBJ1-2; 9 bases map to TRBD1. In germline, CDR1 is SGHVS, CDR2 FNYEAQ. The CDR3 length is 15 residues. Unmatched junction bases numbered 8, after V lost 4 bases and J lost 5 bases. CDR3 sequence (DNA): TGTGCCAGCAGCTCCCAAGGGACAGGGAGTTATGGCTACACCTTC. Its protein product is CASSSQGTGSYGYTF.

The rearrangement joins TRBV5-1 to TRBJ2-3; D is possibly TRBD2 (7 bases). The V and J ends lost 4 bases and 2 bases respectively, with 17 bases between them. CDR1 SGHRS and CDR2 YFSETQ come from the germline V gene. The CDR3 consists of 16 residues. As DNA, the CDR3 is TGCGCCAGCAGCAGGGGGGGCGCATTTGTCACAGATACGCAGTATTTT. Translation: CASSRGGAFVTDTQYF.

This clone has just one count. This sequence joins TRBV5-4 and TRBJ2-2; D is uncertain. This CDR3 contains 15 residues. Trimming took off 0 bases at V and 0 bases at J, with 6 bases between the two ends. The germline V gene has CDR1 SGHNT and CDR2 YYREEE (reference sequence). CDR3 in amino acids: CASSLAQSNTGELFF. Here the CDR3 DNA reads TGTGCCAGCAGCTTGGCACAGTCGAACACCGGGGAGCTGTTTTTT. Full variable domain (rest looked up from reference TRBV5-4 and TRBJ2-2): ETGVTQSPTHLIKTRGQQVTLRCSSQSGHNTVSWYQQALGQGPQFIFQYYREEENGRGNFPPRFSGLQFPNYSSELNVNALELDDSALYLCASSLAQSNTGELFFGEGSRLTVL.